A single sample gave rise to the 14 T cell receptor beta chains below, sequenced in a study of blood T cell repertoires in COVID-19. The protocol was immunoSEQ multiplex PCR, while the TCRdb copy is restricted to in-frame clones and leaves out a portion. The table includes around 64,000 clones, under 95% detected once. The sample consisted of peripheral blood. Source of these receptors: a human donor in a cohort sampled during active COVID-19.

The rearrangement joins TRBV5-1 to TRBJ2-1, with TRBD2 matching over 7 bases. Germline CDR1 SGHRS, CDR2 YFSETQ. With 2 bases clipped from V and 5 bases from J, the junction kept 7 bases outside the gene matches. This CDR3 comprises 15 residues. For the CDR3, the DNA is TGCGCCAGCAGCTTAGGTCTAGCGGATAACAATGAGCAGTTCTTC. This sequence encodes CASSLGLADNNEQFF.

The rearrangement joins TRBV7-9 to TRBJ1-2; D possibly corresponds to TRBD1 (6 bases). This CDR3 comprises 13 residues. V was pared by 3 bases and J by 7 bases, with 12 bases between. CDR1 and CDR2 (germline): SEHNR, FQNEAQ (reference sequence). The DNA of the CDR3 is TGTGCCAGCAGCTTCCCAGGGGACGGTGGCTACACCTTC. It encodes CASSFPGDGGYTF. Filled out from reference TRBV7-9 and TRBJ1-2, the complete variable domain reads DTGVSQNPRHKITKRGQNVTFRCDPISEHNRLYWYRQTLGQGPEFLTYFQNEAQLEKSRLLSDRFSAERPKGSFSTLEIQRTEQGDSAMYLCASSFPGDGGYTFGSGTRLTVV.

The chain links TRBV28 to TRBJ2-6, with D unclear. Trimming stripped 1 base from V and 1 base from J, with 8 bases between. The CDR3 has 16 amino acids. Germline assignment: CDR1 MDHEN and CDR2 SYDVKM. The DNA of the CDR3 is TGTGCCAGCAGTTTATTGCCCGGGTCTGGGGCCAACGTCCTGACTTTC. It specifies CASSLLPGSGANVLTF.

This sequence joins TRBV27 and TRBJ2-3; tentatively, D is TRBD2 (6 bases). This CDR3 region has 14 residues. Trimming took 9 bases from V and 4 from J, leaving 17 bases between them. Germline V lookup: CDR1 MNHEY, CDR2 SMNVEV (reference sequence). The CDR3 coding sequence is TGTGCCAGTGGATCGGGAGTTGTTGCAGATACGCAGTATTTT. Its protein product is CASGSGVVADTQYF.

The sample holds one count of this clone. This chain uses TRBV7-2 with TRBJ1-5; D possibly corresponds to TRBD1 (5 bases). From germline, CDR1 is SGHTA and CDR2 FQGNSA. CDR3 length: 13 amino acids. Trimming stripped 5 bases from V and 7 bases from J, with 12 bases between. CDR3 DNA: TGTGCCAGCAGCCCCATTCAGGGCCAGCCCCAGCATTTT. It is translated as CASSPIQGQPQHF.

The V gene is TRBV27, the J gene TRBJ2-7; 12 bases are a match to TRBD1. The V and J ends lost 5 bases and 3 bases, in that order; junction bases with no gene match: 5. The CDR3 consists of 15 residues. The germline V gene has CDR1 MNHEY and CDR2 SMNVEV (reference sequence). CDR3 DNA: TGTGCCAGCAGTCCCGGGACAGGGGGCTTCTACGAGCAGTACTTC. Protein sequence: CASSPGTGGFYEQYF.

The table lists this clone with a count of one. This rearrangement joins TRBV7-9 to TRBJ1-6; 9 bases agree with TRBD1. The CDR3 extends over 18 amino acids. Germline trimming cut 4 bases from V and 0 bases from J; bases unmatched to any gene: 7. CDR1 and CDR2 from the germline V gene are SEHNR and FQNEAQ (reference sequence). Here the CDR3 reads CASSWDRAPFSYNSPLHF. The CDR3 bases are TGTGCCAGCAGCTGGGACAGGGCCCCTTTCTCCTATAATTCACCCCTCCACTTT.

The chain recombines TRBV21-1 with TRBJ1-2. TRBV21-1 is listed as a pseudogene. This CDR3 is built from 14 residues. The DNA for the CDR3 is TGTGCCAGCAGCTCGGGTGTTAGAGACTATGGCTACACCTTC. Protein: CASSSGVRDYGYTF.

The genes are TRBV6-2 or TRBV6-3 and TRBJ2-5, with 8 bases lining up with TRBD1. CDR1 and CDR2 from the germline V gene are MNHEY and SVGEGT. Germline trimming cut 0 bases from V and 5 bases from J; bases unmatched to any gene: 5. This CDR3 is built from 15 residues. CDR3 sequence: CASSYSDRVYETQYF. CDR3 DNA: TGTGCCAGCAGTTACTCGGACAGGGTCTACGAGACCCAGTACTTC.

This chain links TRBV3-1 (or the pseudogene TRBV3-2) with TRBJ2-1, with TRBD2 matching 7 bases. Trimming at V came to 0 bases and at J to 10 bases, leaving 15 bases not matched to a gene. The CDR3 runs to 17 residues. CDR1 LGHDT and CDR2 YNNKEL come from the germline V gene (reference sequence). The CDR3 nucleotides are TGTGCCAGCAGCCAAGATCCCTGGCGGGAGTTAAAGAAAGAGCAGTTCTTC. This sequence encodes CASSQDPWRELKKEQFF.

This clone is judged medium-sized (0.01 to 0.1%). The rearrangement joins TRBV12-5 to TRBJ2-7; TRBD2 matches 13 bases. After removal of 2 bases from V and 2 bases from J, the junction contained 12 bases not matched to a gene. The CDR3 is 19 residues long. CDR1 is LGHNT and CDR2 is FRNRAP in the germline V gene. Here the CDR3 DNA reads TGTGCTAGTGGTTTGTCGCGGGGACTAGCGGGATCTTCAACCTACGAGCAGTACTTC. Its translation: CASGLSRGLAGSSTYEQYF.

The J gene is TRBJ1-5, the V gene TRBV7-8; TRBD1 agrees at 7 bases. Losses at the gene ends were 4 bases for V and 4 bases for J; bases not matched to a gene: 10. This CDR3 comprises 16 residues. Germline CDR1 SGHVS, CDR2 FQNEAQ. The CDR3 nucleotides read TGTGCCAGCAGCTCAAATCAGGGACAGTGGAATCAGCCCCAGCATTTT. It encodes CASSSNQGQWNQPQHF.

The chain has TRBV24-1 and TRBJ2-1, with 12 positions matching TRBD2. The junction had 3 bases not matched to a gene; V was cut back by 4 bases and J by 0 bases. Germline CDR1 and CDR2: KGHDR and SFDVKD. The CDR3 extends over 17 amino acids. The DNA for the CDR3 is TGTGCCACCAGTGACCCGACTAGCGGGAGCTCCTACAATGAGCAGTTCTTC. It translates to CATSDPTSGSSYNEQFF.

The chain employs TRBV25-1 and TRBJ2-1; D gene uncertain. CDR1 and CDR2 (germline): MGHDK, SYGVNS. Deletions cut 4 bases from V and 4 bases from J, with 8 bases between. CDR3 length equals 13 residues. The CDR3 protein is CASSANRYNEQFF. The CDR3 DNA is TGTGCCAGCAGTGCTAACAGATACAATGAGCAGTTCTTC.